This T cell receptor (beta chain) was profiled in a study of molecular identifiers for immune sequencing clone quantification. MiXCR was run by TCRdb on the PCR reads, yielding one entry per CDR3 protein. Found here are under 800,000 distinct CDR3 sequences, approximately 24% of them singletons; the top ten hold roughly 0.83%. It was from around 20,000 to 1,000,000 sorted cells, with 10%, 30% or 50% RNA, that naive CD8 libraries came. The CDR3 runs to 17 residues. V gave up 5 bases and J gave up 2 bases; unmatched junction bases: 7. The germline V gene encodes CDR1 MGHRA and CDR2 YSYEKL. This clonotype was seen ten or more times.

The sequence was collected from a human donor in good health. Some libraries in this study had Jurkat cell RNA spiked in. The sequenced sample consisted of naive CD8+ T cells from blood, with Jurkat cell RNA spiked in. Noted subset: FACS-sorted CD8+CD4-CCR7+CD45RA+ naive T cells. The genes are TRBV4-1 and TRBJ2-3, with 13 bases fitting TRBD2. CDR3 DNA sequence: TGCGCCAGCAGCGAAAGGACTAGCGGGGGTCCCACAGATACGCAGTATTTT. This gives the protein CASSERTSGGPTDTQYF.